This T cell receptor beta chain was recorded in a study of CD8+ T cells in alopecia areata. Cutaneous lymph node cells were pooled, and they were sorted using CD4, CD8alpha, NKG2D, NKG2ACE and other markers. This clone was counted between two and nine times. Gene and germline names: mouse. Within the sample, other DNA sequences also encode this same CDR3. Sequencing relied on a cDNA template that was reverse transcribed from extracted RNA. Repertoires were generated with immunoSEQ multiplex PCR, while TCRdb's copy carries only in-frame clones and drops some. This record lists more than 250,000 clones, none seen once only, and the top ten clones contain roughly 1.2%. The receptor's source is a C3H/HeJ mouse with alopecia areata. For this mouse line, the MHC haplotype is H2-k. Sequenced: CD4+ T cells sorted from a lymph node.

The CDR3 DNA, read in part, is TGTGCCAGCGGTGATGGAGGACTTCAAGAC. Protein sequence: CASGDGGLQD. From start to end, the CDR3 is CASGDGGLQDTQYF. The chain carries TRBV13-2 and TRBJ2-5; possible D gene TRBD2, 5 bases. The CDR3 goes on 4 residues after the read ends, and that part is filled in from the germline J gene. V dropped 0 bases and J dropped 3 bases, with 8 bases sitting between them. The CDR3 runs 14 residues. Germline-derived CDR1 and CDR2 are NNHNN and SYGAGS (reference sequence).